This T cell receptor beta chain was documented in a study of shared clonotypes between healthy human individuals. An even split of each subset's genomic DNA across several immunoSEQ plates was performed. Assay used: immunoSEQ multiplex PCR; TCRdb lists only in-frame clones, some missing. The sample contains 450,000 to 600,000 clones, less than 80% of which appear only once. Recent vaccinations or acute infections were absent in the healthy HIV-negative adult donors. This CDR3 is built from 16 residues. V shed 0 bases and J shed 2 bases, with 8 bases lying between them. The germline V gene has CDR1 SNHLY and CDR2 FYNNEI.

The TCR sequence derives from a woman in her 40s in good health. Some clones in this sample may be carry-over from other donors' samples. The J gene is TRBJ2-6, the V gene TRBV2, with D possibly matching TRBD2 (6 bases). The sample consisted of PBMCs. CDR3 sequence: CASSEARRAGANVLTF. The CDR3 DNA follows: TGTGCCAGCAGTGAAGCTAGGAGGGCTGGGGCCAACGTCCTGACTTTC.